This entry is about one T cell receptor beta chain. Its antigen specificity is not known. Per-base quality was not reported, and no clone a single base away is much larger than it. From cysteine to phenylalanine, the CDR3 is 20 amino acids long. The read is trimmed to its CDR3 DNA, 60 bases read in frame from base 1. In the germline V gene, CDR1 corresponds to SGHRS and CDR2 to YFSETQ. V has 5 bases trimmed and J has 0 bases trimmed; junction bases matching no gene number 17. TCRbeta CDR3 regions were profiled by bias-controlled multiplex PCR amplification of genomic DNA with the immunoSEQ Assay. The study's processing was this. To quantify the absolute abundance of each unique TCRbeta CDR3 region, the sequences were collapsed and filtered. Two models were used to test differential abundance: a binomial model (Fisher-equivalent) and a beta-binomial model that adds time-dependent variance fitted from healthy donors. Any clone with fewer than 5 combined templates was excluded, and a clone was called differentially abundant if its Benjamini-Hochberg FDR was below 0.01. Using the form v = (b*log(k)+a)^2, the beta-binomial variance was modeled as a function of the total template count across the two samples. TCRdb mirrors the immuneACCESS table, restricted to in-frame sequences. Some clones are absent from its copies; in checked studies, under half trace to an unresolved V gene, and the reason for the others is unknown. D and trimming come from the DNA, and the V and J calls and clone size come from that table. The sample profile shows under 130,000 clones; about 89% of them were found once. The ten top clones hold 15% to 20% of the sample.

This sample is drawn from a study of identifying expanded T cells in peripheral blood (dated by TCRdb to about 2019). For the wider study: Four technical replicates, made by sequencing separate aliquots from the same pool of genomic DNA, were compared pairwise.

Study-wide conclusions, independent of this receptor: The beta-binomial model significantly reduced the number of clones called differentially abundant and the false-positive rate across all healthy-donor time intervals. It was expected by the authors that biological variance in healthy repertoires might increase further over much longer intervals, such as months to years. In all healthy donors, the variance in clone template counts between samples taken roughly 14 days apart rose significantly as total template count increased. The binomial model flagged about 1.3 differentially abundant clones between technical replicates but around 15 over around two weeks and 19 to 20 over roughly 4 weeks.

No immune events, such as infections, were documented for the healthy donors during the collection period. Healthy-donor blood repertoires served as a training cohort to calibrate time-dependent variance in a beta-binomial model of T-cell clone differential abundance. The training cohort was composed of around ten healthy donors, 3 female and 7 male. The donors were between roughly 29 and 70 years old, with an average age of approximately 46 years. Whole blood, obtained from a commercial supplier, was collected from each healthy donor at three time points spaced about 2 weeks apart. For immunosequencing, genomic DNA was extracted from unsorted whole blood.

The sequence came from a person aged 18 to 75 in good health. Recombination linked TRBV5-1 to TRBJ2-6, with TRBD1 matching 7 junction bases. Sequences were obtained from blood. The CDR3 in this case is CASRRRTDRVYSSGANVLTF. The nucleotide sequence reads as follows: TGCGCCAGCAGAAGGCGTACCGACAGGGTCTACAGCTCTGGGGCCAACGTCCTGACTTTC.